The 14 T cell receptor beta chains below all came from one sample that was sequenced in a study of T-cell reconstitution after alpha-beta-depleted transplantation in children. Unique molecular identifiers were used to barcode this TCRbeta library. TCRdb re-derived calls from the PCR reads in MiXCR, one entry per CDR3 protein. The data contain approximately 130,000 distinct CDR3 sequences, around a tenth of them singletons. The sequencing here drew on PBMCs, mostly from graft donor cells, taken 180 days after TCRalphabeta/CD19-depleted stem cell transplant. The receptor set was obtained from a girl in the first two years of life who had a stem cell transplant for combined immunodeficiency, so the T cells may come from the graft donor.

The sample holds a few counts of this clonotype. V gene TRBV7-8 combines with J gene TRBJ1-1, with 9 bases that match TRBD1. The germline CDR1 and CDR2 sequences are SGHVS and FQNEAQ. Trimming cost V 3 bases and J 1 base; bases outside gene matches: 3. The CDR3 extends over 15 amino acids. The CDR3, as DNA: TGTGCCAGCAGCTTCGGACAGGGGAGGAACACTGAAGCTTTCTTT. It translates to CASSFGQGRNTEAFF.

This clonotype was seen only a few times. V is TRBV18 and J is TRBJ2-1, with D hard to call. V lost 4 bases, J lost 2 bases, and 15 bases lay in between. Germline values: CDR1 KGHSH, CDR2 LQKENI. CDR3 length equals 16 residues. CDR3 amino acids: CASSLGGLHTYNEQFF. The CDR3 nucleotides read TGTGCCAGCTCACTAGGCGGCCTCCACACCTACAATGAGCAGTTCTTC.

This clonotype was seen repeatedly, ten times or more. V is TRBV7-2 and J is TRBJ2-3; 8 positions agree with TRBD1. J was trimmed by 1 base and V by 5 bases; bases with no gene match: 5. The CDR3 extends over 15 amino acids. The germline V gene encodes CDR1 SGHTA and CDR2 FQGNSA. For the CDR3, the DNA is TGTGCCAGCAGCCCTTCGGGACAGGGCACAGATACGCAGTATTTT. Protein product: CASSPSGQGTDTQYF. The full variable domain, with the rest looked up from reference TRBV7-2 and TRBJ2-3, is GAGVSQSPSNKVTEKGKDVELRCDPISGHTALYWYRQSLGQGLEFLIYFQGNSAPDKSGLPSDRFSAERTGGSVSTLTIQRTQQEDSAVYLCASSPSGQGTDTQYFGPGTRLTVL.

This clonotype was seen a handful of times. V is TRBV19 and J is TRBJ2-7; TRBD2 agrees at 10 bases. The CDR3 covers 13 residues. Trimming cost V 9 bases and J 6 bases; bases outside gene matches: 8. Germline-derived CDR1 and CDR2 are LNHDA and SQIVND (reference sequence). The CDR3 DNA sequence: TGTGCCAGCAGCGACGGACTAGCGGTCGAGCAGTACTTC. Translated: CASSDGLAVEQYF. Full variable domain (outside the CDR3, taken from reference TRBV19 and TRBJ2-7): DGGITQSPKYLFRKEGQNVTLSCEQNLNHDAMYWYRQDPGQGLRLIYYSQIVNDFQKGDIAEGYSVSREKKESFPLTVTSAQKNPTAFYLCASSDGLAVEQYFGPGTRLTVT.

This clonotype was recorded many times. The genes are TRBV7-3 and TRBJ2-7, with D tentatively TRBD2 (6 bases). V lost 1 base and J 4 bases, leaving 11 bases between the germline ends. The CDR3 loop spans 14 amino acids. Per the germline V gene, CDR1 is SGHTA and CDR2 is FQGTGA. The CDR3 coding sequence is TGTGCCAGCAGCTTAAGAGGCGGGGCTTACGAGCAGTACTTC. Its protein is CASSLRGGAYEQYF.

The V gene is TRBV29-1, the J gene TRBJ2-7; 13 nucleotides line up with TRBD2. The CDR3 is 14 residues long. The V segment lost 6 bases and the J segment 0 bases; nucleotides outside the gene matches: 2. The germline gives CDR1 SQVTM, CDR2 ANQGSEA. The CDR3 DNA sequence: TGCAGCGTCTGGACTAGCGGGAGCTCCTACGAGCAGTACTTC. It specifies CSVWTSGSSYEQYF.

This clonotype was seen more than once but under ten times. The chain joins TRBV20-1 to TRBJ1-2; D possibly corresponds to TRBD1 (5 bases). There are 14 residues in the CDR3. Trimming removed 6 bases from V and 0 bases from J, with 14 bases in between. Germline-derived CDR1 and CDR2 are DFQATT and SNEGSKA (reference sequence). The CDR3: CSAEGRTSNYGYTF. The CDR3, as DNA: TGCAGTGCCGAGGGACGGACCTCTAACTATGGCTACACCTTC.

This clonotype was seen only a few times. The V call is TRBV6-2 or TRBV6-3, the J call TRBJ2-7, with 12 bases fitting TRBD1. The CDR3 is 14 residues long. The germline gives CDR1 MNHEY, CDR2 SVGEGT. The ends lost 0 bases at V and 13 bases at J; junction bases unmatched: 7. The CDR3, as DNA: TGTGCCAGCAGTTACTCGGCCCCCGGGACAGGGGGCTACTTC. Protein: CASSYSAPGTGGYF.

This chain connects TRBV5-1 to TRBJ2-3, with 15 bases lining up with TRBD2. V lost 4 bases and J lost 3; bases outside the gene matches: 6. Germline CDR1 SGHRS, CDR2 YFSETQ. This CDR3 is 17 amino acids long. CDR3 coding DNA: TGCGCCAGCAGCGTGGATGGGACTAGCGGGAGGACAGATACGCAGTATTTT. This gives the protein CASSVDGTSGRTDTQYF. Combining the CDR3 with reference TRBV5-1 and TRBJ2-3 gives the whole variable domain KAGVTQTPRYLIKTRGQQVTLSCSPISGHRSVSWYQQTPGQGLQFLFEYFSETQRNKGNFPGRFSGRQFSNSRSEMNVSTLELGDSALYLCASSVDGTSGRTDTQYFGPGTRLTVL.

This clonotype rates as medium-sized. The CDR3 loop reads CASSLSRAGYNEQFF. The CDR3 nucleotides are TGTGCCAGCAGTTTATCGAGGGCAGGGTACAATGAGCAGTTCTTC. This chain uses TRBV27 with TRBJ2-1; TRBD1 or TRBD2 may be the D gene (5 bases each). Germline V CDR1 and CDR2: MNHEY, SMNVEV (reference sequence). The CDR3 consists of 15 residues. Between the trimmed V and J ends, which lost 0 bases and 4 bases, there was a span of 10 bases.

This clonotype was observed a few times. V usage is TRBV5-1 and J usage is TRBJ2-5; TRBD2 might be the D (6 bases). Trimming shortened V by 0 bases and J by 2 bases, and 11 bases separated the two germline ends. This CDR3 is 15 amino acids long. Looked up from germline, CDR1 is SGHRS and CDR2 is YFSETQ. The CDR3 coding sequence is TGCGCCAGCAGCTTGGTTCTAGCGAGACAAGAGACCCAGTACTTC. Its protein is CASSLVLARQETQYF.

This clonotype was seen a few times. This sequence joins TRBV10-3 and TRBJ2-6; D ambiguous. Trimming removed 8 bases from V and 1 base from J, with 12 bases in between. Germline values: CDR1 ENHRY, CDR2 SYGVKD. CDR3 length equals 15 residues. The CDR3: CAIGSTSSGANVLTF. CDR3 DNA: TGTGCCATCGGTTCCACGAGTTCTGGGGCCAACGTCCTGACTTTC.

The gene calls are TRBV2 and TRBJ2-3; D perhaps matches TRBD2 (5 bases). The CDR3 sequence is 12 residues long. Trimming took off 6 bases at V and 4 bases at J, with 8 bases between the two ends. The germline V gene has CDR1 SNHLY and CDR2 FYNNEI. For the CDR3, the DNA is TGTGCCAGCAGCTACGGGGCAGATACGCAGTATTTT. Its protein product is CASSYGADTQYF. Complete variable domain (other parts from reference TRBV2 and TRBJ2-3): EPEVTQTPSHQVTQMGQEVILRCVPISNHLYFYWYRQILGQKVEFLVSFYNNEISEKSEIFDDQFSVERPDGSNFTLKIRSTKLEDSAMYFCASSYGADTQYFGPGTRLTVL.

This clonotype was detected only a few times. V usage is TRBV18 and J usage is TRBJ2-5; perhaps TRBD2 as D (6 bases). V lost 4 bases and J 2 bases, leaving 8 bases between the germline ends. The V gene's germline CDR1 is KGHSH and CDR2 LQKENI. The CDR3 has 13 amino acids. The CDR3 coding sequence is TGTGCCAGCTCACACGGGGGTCAAGAGACCCAGTACTTC. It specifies CASSHGGQETQYF.